This T cell receptor beta chain was identified during a study of PD-L1 blockade in urothelial cancer. Study in general: Patients commenced atezolizumab in 2014, and it was given at 1,200 mg intravenously every 3 weeks. Investigators checked blood 3 weeks (second dose) and 6 weeks after treatment start. Regarding the study as a whole: Better survival was predicted when blood TCR clonality before treatment fell below the median.

The V and J ends lost 5 bases and 0 bases respectively, with 20 bases between them. Germline V gene sequence: CDR1 MDHEN, CDR2 SYDVKM. This CDR3 region has 19 residues. The time point denotes: pretreatment peripheral blood. Sampling of each patient yielded between 1 and 8 specimens, collected pretreatment and on-treatment. In the case of this clone: Its antigen is still unknown.

Clones were read by immunoSEQ multiplex PCR, and TCRdb kept only the in-frame ones, dropping some. The sample carries tens of thousands of clones, around four fifths recorded once. The chain is built from TRBV28 and TRBJ1-6, with D tentatively TRBD1 (6 bases). The receptor comes from a man aged 55 to 70 with urothelial cancer. Sequences were derived from PBMCs, sampled around atezolizumab (anti-PD-L1) treatment. The DNA for the CDR3 is TGTGCCAGCAGTCCACTATCTAACGACAGGAGCTCCTATAATTCACCCCTCCACTTT. Amino acids: CASSPLSNDRSSYNSPLHF. The full variable domain, in which reference TRBV28 and TRBJ1-6 provide the parts outside the CDR3, is DVKVTQSSRYLVKRTGEKVFLECVQDMDHENMFWYRQDPGLGLRLIYFSYDVKMKEKGDIPEGYSVSREKKERFSLILESASTNQTSMYLCASSPLSNDRSSYNSPLHFGNGTRLTVT.